The rows below give T cell receptor beta chains drawn from one sample of a study of T cell repertoires in cytomegalovirus infection. TCRdb reprocessed the reads with MiXCR, giving one entry per CDR3 protein. The sample lists around 260,000 distinct CDR3 sequences; around 9% were seen once. Sequencing input: PBMCs. Source of these receptors: a human donor in good health (CMV status not recorded). Some clones in this sample may be carry-over from other donors' samples. Each CDR3 is given with its conserved first and last residue. The order of the fields is J gene, V gene, CDR3 protein.

TRBJ1-1,TRBV10-3,CAIGWGQGTEAFF
TRBJ2-7,TRBV6-2/TRBV6-3,CASSYVATGEQYF
TRBJ1-1,TRBV20-1,CSARVDRGGTEAFF
TRBJ2-7,TRBV7-2,CASSESSYEQYF
TRBJ2-1,TRBV7-2,CASSQTSGGGEQFF
TRBJ2-3,TRBV6-5,CASTWGLFDPDTQYF
TRBJ2-1,TRBV7-2,CASSLAQAGGLSEQFF
TRBJ1-6,TRBV7-8,CASSHGQLSNSPLHF
TRBJ1-4,TRBV19,CASQGQALMKKLFF
TRBJ2-7,TRBV20-1,CSARLPGQGSGEQYF
TRBJ2-1,TRBV29-1,CSVRTFQGRNNEQFF
TRBJ2-7,TRBV5-1,CASSWTPQGGGEQYF
TRBJ2-2,TRBV7-2,CASSLPTGRGTGELFF
TRBJ1-1,TRBV19,CASSIRVNTEAFF
TRBJ1-1,TRBV6-2/TRBV6-3,CASARQGTTEAFF
TRBJ1-2,TRBV7-8,CASSRRTDNYGYTF
TRBJ1-1,TRBV7-8,CASRDTGRRAEAFF
TRBJ2-1,TRBV7-2,CASSRLAVPRNEQFF
TRBJ1-1,TRBV12-3/TRBV12-4,CASSFFPQSNTEAFF
TRBJ1-2,TRBV19,CASSKGPPNYGYTF
TRBJ2-3,TRBV6-6,CASSYSTGVAGGGTDTQYF
TRBJ1-1,TRBV20-1,CSAPRTGLEAFF
TRBJ1-6,TRBV7-2,CASSPNRAVGSPLHF
TRBJ2-7,TRBV20-1,CSARDGLADSSYEQYF
TRBJ2-1,TRBV7-8,CASSPMGTSGGDEQFF
TRBJ2-5,TRBV6-2/TRBV6-3,CASRPTGFETQYF
TRBJ1-5,TRBV6-8,CASSPGLTGNQPQHF
TRBJ1-5,TRBV7-2,CASSLQGDNQPQHF
TRBJ1-5,TRBV7-6,CASSLGAGVNQPQHF
TRBJ2-3,TRBV11-3,CASSLASGDTQYF
TRBJ1-6,TRBV12-3/TRBV12-4,CASSLWGTYNSPLHF
TRBJ1-1,TRBV7-2,CASTMQGQVNTEAFF
TRBJ2-5,TRBV6-6,CASTSEAGYLQETQYF
TRBJ2-7,TRBV6-2/TRBV6-3,CASSYRTGPYEQYF
TRBJ2-5,TRBV12-3/TRBV12-4,CASRPGTQETQYF
TRBJ2-5,TRBV7-2,CASSPQTGSQETQYF
TRBJ2-7,TRBV7-2,CASSYNSYEQYF
TRBJ1-2,TRBV7-8,CASSSSRVNYGYTF
TRBJ2-7,TRBV7-3,CASSPRQNSYEQYF
TRBJ1-6,TRBV19,CASAGRDSPLHF
TRBJ2-7,TRBV7-2,CASSGWQGASGEQYF
TRBJ2-7,TRBV5-4,CASSVGNSGAPYEQYF
TRBJ1-5,TRBV7-2,CASSLQYNQPQHF
TRBJ2-5,TRBV7-2,CASSLAGVTQYF